This record covers a single T cell receptor beta chain. The TCRbeta library was prepared with unique molecular identifiers. From the PCR reads, TCRdb called clonotypes with MiXCR, one entry per CDR3 protein. The sample carries about 370,000 distinct CDR3 sequences, over 20% recorded once. Trimming took 0 bases from V and 2 from J, leaving 6 bases between them. This CDR3 contains 14 residues. Per the germline V gene, CDR1 is SGHKS and CDR2 is YYEKEE (reference sequence). The data were obtained in a study of T-cell reconstitution after alpha-beta-depleted transplantation in children. V is TRBV5-5 and J is TRBJ1-5; D is uncertain. Sequences were derived from PBMCs from the stem cell graft donor, sampled from the stem cell graft. This receptor was taken from a human donor who donated a stem cell graft to a child with acute myeloid leukemia. This CDR3 reads CASSLVPGNQPQHF. The CDR3 coding sequence is TGTGCCAGCAGCTTGGTTCCAGGCAATCAGCCCCAGCATTTT. Complete variable domain (other parts from reference TRBV5-5 and TRBJ1-5): DAGVTQSPTHLIKTRGQQVTLRCSPISGHKSVSWYQQVLGQGPQFIFQYYEKEERGRGNFPDRFSARQFPNYSSELNVNALLLGDSALYLCASSLVPGNQPQHFGDGTRLSIL.